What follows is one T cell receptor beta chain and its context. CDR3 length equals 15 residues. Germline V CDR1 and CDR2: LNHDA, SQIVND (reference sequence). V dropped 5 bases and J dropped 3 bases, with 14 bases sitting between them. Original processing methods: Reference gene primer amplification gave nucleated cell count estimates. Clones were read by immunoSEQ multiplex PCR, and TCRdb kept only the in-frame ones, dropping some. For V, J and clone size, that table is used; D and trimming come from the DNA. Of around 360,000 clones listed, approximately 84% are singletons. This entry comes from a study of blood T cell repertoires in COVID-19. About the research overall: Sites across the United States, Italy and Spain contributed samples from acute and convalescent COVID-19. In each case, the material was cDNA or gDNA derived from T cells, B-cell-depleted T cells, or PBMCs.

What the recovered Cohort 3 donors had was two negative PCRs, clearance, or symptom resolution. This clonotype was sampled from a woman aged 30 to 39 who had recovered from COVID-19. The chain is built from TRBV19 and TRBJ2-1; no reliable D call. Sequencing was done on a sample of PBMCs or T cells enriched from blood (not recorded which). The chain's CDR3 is CASSPRYIDYNEQFF. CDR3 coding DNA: TGTGCCAGTAGTCCCCGCTATATCGACTACAATGAGCAGTTCTTC.